The rows below give T cell receptor beta chains drawn from one sample of a study of blood T cell repertoires in COVID-19. Repertoires were generated with immunoSEQ multiplex PCR, while TCRdb's copy carries only in-frame clones and drops some. Counted here are fewer than 130,000 clones, roughly four fifths occurring once; the ten biggest clones make up more than 20%. Sequenced input: peripheral blood. All receptors derive from a man between 70 and 80 years old with active or convalescent COVID-19. The CDR3 runs from the conserved cysteine through the conserved F or W. Fields, in order: V gene, J gene, D gene, clone size, CDR3 DNA, CDR3 protein. The D gene is left open where the match is weak. Size is stated for part of the rows, as once, few or many counts, or as a class when the clone is expanded.

v_call: TRBV12-3/TRBV12-4
j_call: TRBJ1-1
d_call: .
clone_size: .
cdr3_nt: TGTGCCAGCACCCCTTGGGGAGGGTACGCTTTCTTT
cdr3_aa: CASTPWGGYAFF

v_call: TRBV9
j_call: TRBJ1-3
d_call: .
clone_size: .
cdr3_nt: TGTGCCAGCAGCGTAGAAGTAGACTCTGGAAACACCATATATTTT
cdr3_aa: CASSVEVDSGNTIYF

v_call: TRBV12-3/TRBV12-4
j_call: TRBJ1-1
d_call: .
clone_size: few
cdr3_nt: TGTGCCAGCAGTTTTATCCACTACACTGAAGCTTTCTTT
cdr3_aa: CASSFIHYTEAFF

v_call: TRBV9
j_call: TRBJ2-3
d_call: TRBD2
clone_size: .
cdr3_nt: TGTGCCAGCAGCGTAGAGCGGGAGGGCCCGCGTGTGTATTTT
cdr3_aa: CASSVEREGPRVYF

v_call: TRBV28
j_call: TRBJ2-7
d_call: TRBD2
clone_size: .
cdr3_nt: TGTGCCAGCAGATCGGGACTAGCTCGCTCCTACGAGCAGTACTTC
cdr3_aa: CASRSGLARSYEQYF

v_call: TRBV6-5
j_call: TRBJ2-7
d_call: TRBD2
clone_size: .
cdr3_nt: TGTGCCAGCAGTTACGCTAGCGGGAGGGACGGGCAGTACTTC
cdr3_aa: CASSYASGRDGQYF

v_call: TRBV5-6
j_call: TRBJ1-2
d_call: .
clone_size: .
cdr3_nt: TGTGCCAGCAGCCTTGAGGTATATGGCTACACCTTC
cdr3_aa: CASSLEVYGYTF

v_call: TRBV11-1
j_call: TRBJ1-5
d_call: TRBD1
clone_size: few
cdr3_nt: TGTGCCAGCAGCTCAGGGGGGAATCAGCCCCAGCATTTT
cdr3_aa: CASSSGGNQPQHF

v_call: TRBV5-4
j_call: TRBJ1-3
d_call: .
clone_size: .
cdr3_nt: TGTGCCAGCAGCTTGGGTTCAGGATTAGGAAACACCATATATTTT
cdr3_aa: CASSLGSGLGNTIYF

v_call: TRBV9
j_call: TRBJ2-1
d_call: TRBD1
clone_size: few
cdr3_nt: TGTGCCAGCAGCGCGACAGGGGACAATGAGCAGTTCTTC
cdr3_aa: CASSATGDNEQFF

v_call: TRBV2
j_call: TRBJ2-5
d_call: TRBD2
clone_size: .
cdr3_nt: TGTGCCAGCAGCCGCGGGGGGCAGTGGGAGACCCAGTACTTC
cdr3_aa: CASSRGGQWETQYF

v_call: TRBV28
j_call: TRBJ1-5
d_call: TRBD1
clone_size: .
cdr3_nt: TGTGCCAGCCACGACAGGGGACAGCAGCATTTT
cdr3_aa: CASHDRGQQHF

v_call: TRBV28
j_call: TRBJ1-1
d_call: .
clone_size: .
cdr3_nt: TGTGCCAGCAGTTTACCGGACAGAAGGAGCACTGAAGCTTTCTTT
cdr3_aa: CASSLPDRRSTEAFF

v_call: TRBV5-1
j_call: TRBJ2-7
d_call: TRBD1
clone_size: few
cdr3_nt: TGCGCCAGCAGCTTGGGGGACAGGGACGAGCAGTACTTC
cdr3_aa: CASSLGDRDEQYF